This T cell receptor (beta chain) was recovered during a study of technical replicates of blood from a handful of donors. CDR1 and CDR2 (germline): SGHNT, YYREEE (reference sequence). This CDR3 region has 15 residues. V shed 5 bases and J 6 bases; nucleotides not matched to a gene: 8. Some clones are missing from TCRdb's copy, which holds only in-frame ones; the method was immunoSEQ multiplex PCR. There are more than 50,000 clones in the sample; roughly 89% occur only once, and around 5.2% lies in the top ten. The sequencing input was PBMCs. The chain links TRBV5-4 to TRBJ2-1; 10 bases fit TRBD1. The source is a human donor in good health. Some clones in this sample may be carry-over from other donors' samples. CDR3: CASRAAGQGVNEQFF. Here the CDR3 DNA reads TGTGCCAGCAGGGCCGCCGGACAGGGGGTCAATGAGCAGTTCTTC.